The rows below give T cell receptor beta chains drawn from one sample of a study of shared clonotypes between healthy human individuals. Here immunoSEQ multiplex PCR was the method, and the copy in TCRdb shows in-frame clones only, minus some. Of approximately 2.4 million clones in the sample, around 95% were seen once. The sequencing input was naive CD4+ T cells sorted from blood. The receptors were gathered from a man aged 18-30 years in good health. The CDR3 runs from the conserved cysteine through the conserved F or W. A D gene is named only where the DNA matches it firmly. Size tells how often a clone was seen (once, few, many) or the class of an expanded clone, and some rows leave it out.

>TRBJ2-1|TRBD2|-|TRBV5-5
CASSRAGGRYNEQFF
TGTGCCAGCAGTCGAGCGGGGGGCCGATACAATGAGCAGTTCTTC
>TRBJ2-3|-|-|TRBV6-5
CASSYADTQYF
TGTGCCAGCAGCTACGCGGATACGCAGTATTTT
>TRBJ2-3|-|-|TRBV5-1
CASSLGMTDTQYF
TGCGCCAGCAGCTTAGGGATGACAGATACGCAGTATTTT
>TRBJ1-2|-|-|TRBV20-1
CSARGVGGYTF
TGCAGTGCTAGAGGGGTAGGCGGCTACACCTTC
>TRBJ1-5|-|-|TRBV6-1
CASNGLDGFQPQHF
TGTGCCAGCAACGGGCTGGACGGCTTCCAGCCCCAGCATTTT
>TRBJ1-6|TRBD1|-|TRBV30
CAWDRARNSPLHF
TGTGCCTGGGACAGGGCCCGGAATTCACCCCTCCACTTT
>TRBJ1-4|-|-|TRBV7-2
CASSLSREAVEKLFF
TGTGCCAGCAGCTTAAGTAGGGAGGCCGTTGAAAAACTGTTTTTT
>TRBJ2-7|TRBD2|-|TRBV28
CASSSSSGGYEQYF
TGTGCCAGCAGCTCTTCTAGCGGGGGCTACGAGCAGTACTTC
>TRBJ2-7|TRBD1|-|TRBV7-8
CASSLAGTGKLPLYNEQYF
TGTGCCAGCAGCTTGGCCGGGACAGGGAAACTCCCCCTATATAACGAGCAGTACTTC
>TRBJ2-7|-|once|TRBV23-1
CASSQSNSYEQCF
TGCGCCAGCAGTCAATCGAACTCCTACGAGCAGTGCTTC
>TRBJ2-4|TRBD1|-|TRBV19
CASSDGQVRVKNIQYF
TGTGCCAGCTCGGACGGACAGGTCAGAGTCAAAAACATTCAGTACTTC